A single sample is the source of the 2 T cell receptor beta chains below, sequenced in a study of cytomegalovirus exposure and HLA in healthy donors. 13 Jbeta primers and 60 Vbeta primers were used for the PCR. The repertoire was sequenced with immunoSEQ multiplex PCR; TCRdb's copy has only in-frame clones and lacks some. The sample has 160,000 or so clones, 80% to 90% seen once. Sequences were obtained from PBMCs. The receptors were sampled from a woman in her twenties or thirties in good health and CMV-seropositive.

The CDR3 reads CASRRWGQANAEAFF. DNA of the CDR3: TGTGCCAGCAGAAGATGGGGACAGGCCAACGCTGAAGCTTTCTTT. The chain uses TRBV28 and TRBJ1-1, with 8 bases that match TRBD1. This CDR3 is 15 amino acids long. Germline lookup yields CDR1 MDHEN and CDR2 SYDVKM. Trimming at V came to 6 bases and at J to 6 bases, leaving 12 bases not matched to a gene.

This clone has a handful of counts. The J gene is TRBJ2-2, the V gene TRBV2; D unclear. Trimming took off 6 bases at V and 6 bases at J, with 14 bases between the two ends. The CDR3 is made up of 14 amino acids. Germline V gene lookup returns CDR1 SNHLY and CDR2 FYNNEI. DNA for the CDR3: TGTGCCAGCAGCGCAATCCTACCGCCCGGGGAGCTGTTTTTT. Residues: CASSAILPPGELFF.